This T cell receptor (beta chain) appears in the sequencing data of a study of blood T cell repertoires in COVID-19. As for the study in general: T cells, B-cell-depleted T cells, or PBMCs supplied cDNA or gDNA.

Authors' processing steps: Nucleated cell counts were estimated from reference gene primer amplification. The repertoire was sequenced with immunoSEQ multiplex PCR; TCRdb's copy has only in-frame clones and lacks some. V and J calls and clone size are as listed in that table; D and trimming were resolved from the DNA. The data contain around 94,000 clones, approximately 86% of them singletons. This clone showed up just once. In germline, CDR1 is SQVTM, CDR2 ANQGSEA. The CDR3 runs to 14 residues. V was shortened by 0 bases and J by 4 bases, with 12 bases between the two germline ends. The V gene is TRBV29-1, the J gene TRBJ1-2; a weak D match, TRBD1 (5 bases). Sequenced input: peripheral blood. The clonotype was recovered from a man between 45 and 60 years old with active or convalescent COVID-19. The CDR3 region has the DNA TGCAGCGTTGAAGAGGGGACTGGGGGCTATGGCTACACCTTC. Its protein is CSVEEGTGGYGYTF.